This T cell receptor beta chain was found in a study of blood T cell repertoires in COVID-19. The overall study: The United States, Italy and Spain supplied acute and convalescent COVID-19 samples. Nucleic acid was either cDNA or gDNA, and it came from T cells, B-cell-depleted T cells, or PBMCs.

The CDR3 covers 14 residues. The ends lost 0 bases at V and 8 bases at J; junction bases unmatched: 3. CDR1 SGHDT and CDR2 YYEEEE come from the germline V gene. Seattle cases were enrolled at active infection and followed longitudinally. In the authors' workflow: Estimation of nucleated cell counts relied on the amplification of reference gene primers. Libraries were prepared by immunoSEQ multiplex PCR; TCRdb keeps only in-frame clonotypes and omits some of them. V, J and clone size are those of that table, while D and trimming were read from the DNA. Among 200,000 to 250,000 clones, about 86% were seen once, and the ten largest hold roughly 10%. There are a few counts of this clone.

The sequencing input was peripheral blood. The TCR sequence derives from a woman between 45 and 65 years old with COVID-19, enrolled during active disease. The rearrangement links TRBV5-6 to TRBJ1-2, with TRBD1 matching 11 bases. As DNA, the CDR3 is TGTGCCAGCAGCTTGGGGGACAGGGGGAGAGGCTACACCTTC. It codes for CASSLGDRGRGYTF.